A selection of T cell receptor beta chains follows, all from one sample in a study of blood T cell repertoires in COVID-19. The protocol was immunoSEQ multiplex PCR, while the TCRdb copy is restricted to in-frame clones and leaves out a portion. The sample consists of over 250,000 clones, about 80% of them appearing once. Sequencing was performed on peripheral blood. Every receptor here comes from a woman aged 80 or over with acute or convalescent COVID-19. Each CDR3 is given with its conserved first and last residue. The order of the fields is CDR3 DNA, CDR3 protein, CDR3 length, V gene, J gene, clone size, D gene. The D gene is left open where the match is weak. Size tells how often a clone was seen (once, few, many) or the class of an expanded clone, and some rows leave it out.

CDR3 DNA: TGTGCCAGCAGTTACACGGGACAGGGATGGTACCACCGGCAGTACTTC; CDR3 protein: CASSYTGQGWYHRQYF; CDR3 length: 16; V gene: TRBV6-5; J gene: TRBJ2-7; clone size: .; D gene: TRBD1
CDR3 DNA: TGTGCCAGCTGTCAACAGGGGGCTCTTCTTAATGAGCAGTTCTTC; CDR3 protein: CASCQQGALLNEQFF; CDR3 length: 15; V gene: TRBV6-5; J gene: TRBJ2-1; clone size: .; D gene: TRBD1
CDR3 DNA: TGTGCCAGCAGCTTACAGGGCACAGTCATATACTTC; CDR3 protein: CASSLQGTVIYF; CDR3 length: 12; V gene: TRBV7-9; J gene: TRBJ2-4; clone size: .; D gene: .
CDR3 DNA: TGTGCCAGCAGCAAAGGTACAGGGACCCGCCAGCCCCAGCATTTT; CDR3 protein: CASSKGTGTRQPQHF; CDR3 length: 15; V gene: TRBV21-1; J gene: TRBJ1-5; clone size: .; D gene: .
CDR3 DNA: TGTGCCAGCAGTCCACAGGGAACCGGGGAGCTGTTTTTT; CDR3 protein: CASSPQGTGELFF; CDR3 length: 13; V gene: TRBV12-3/TRBV12-4; J gene: TRBJ2-2; clone size: few; D gene: .
CDR3 DNA: TGCGCCAGCAGCTCGGGACAGAGCTACAATGAGCAGTTCTTC; CDR3 protein: CASSSGQSYNEQFF; CDR3 length: 14; V gene: TRBV5-1; J gene: TRBJ2-1; clone size: .; D gene: TRBD1
CDR3 DNA: TGTGCCAGCTCACCGAGTTTAGGGACAGGGGGAACTGAAGCTTTCTTT; CDR3 protein: CASSPSLGTGGTEAFF; CDR3 length: 16; V gene: TRBV18; J gene: TRBJ1-1; clone size: .; D gene: TRBD1
CDR3 DNA: TGTGCCAGCAGCGTAGGGGGAGTAGCTGCCGAGCAGTACTTC; CDR3 protein: CASSVGGVAAEQYF; CDR3 length: 14; V gene: TRBV9; J gene: TRBJ2-7; clone size: .; D gene: .
CDR3 DNA: TGCGCCAGCAGCCCAGAGCGGAGCGGAAACACCATATATTTT; CDR3 protein: CASSPERSGNTIYF; CDR3 length: 14; V gene: TRBV5-1; J gene: TRBJ1-3; clone size: .; D gene: .
CDR3 DNA: TGCGCCAGCAGCCAAAACCTAGCGTCCGACACCGGGGAGCTGTTTTTT; CDR3 protein: CASSQNLASDTGELFF; CDR3 length: 16; V gene: TRBV4-3; J gene: TRBJ2-2; clone size: once; D gene: .
CDR3 DNA: TGCCTCGACAGGGGGTTTGGAAACACCATATATTTT; CDR3 protein: CLDRGFGNTIYF; CDR3 length: 12; V gene: TRBV29-1; J gene: TRBJ1-3; clone size: .; D gene: TRBD1
CDR3 DNA: TGTGCCAGCAGTGAAAAAACCGGGACAGGGGGCTACCTGAGCTCCTACAATGAGCAGTTCTTC; CDR3 protein: CASSEKTGTGGYLSSYNEQFF; CDR3 length: 21; V gene: TRBV6-1; J gene: TRBJ2-1; clone size: .; D gene: TRBD1
CDR3 DNA: TGCGCCAGCAGCTTGTTTGATCAGTTGAACACTGAAGCTTTCTTT; CDR3 protein: CASSLFDQLNTEAFF; CDR3 length: 15; V gene: TRBV5-1; J gene: TRBJ1-1; clone size: .; D gene: .
CDR3 DNA: TGTGCCACCAGCAGAGATAGCTTAGCGGCACAAGAGACCCAGTACTTC; CDR3 protein: CATSRDSLAAQETQYF; CDR3 length: 16; V gene: TRBV15; J gene: TRBJ2-5; clone size: .; D gene: .
CDR3 DNA: TGTGCCAGTAGTATGATGCTACCTGGGACTAGCGGAGCCAAAAACATTCAGTACTTC; CDR3 protein: CASSMMLPGTSGAKNIQYF; CDR3 length: 19; V gene: TRBV19; J gene: TRBJ2-4; clone size: .; D gene: TRBD2
CDR3 DNA: TGTGCCAGCAGTATACAGGGAATCAATTCACCCCTCCACTTT; CDR3 protein: CASSIQGINSPLHF; CDR3 length: 14; V gene: TRBV6-5; J gene: TRBJ1-6; clone size: .; D gene: .
CDR3 DNA: TGTGCCAGCAGCCCAGGGGAGGACAGGGTGGATGAGCAGTTCTTC; CDR3 protein: CASSPGEDRVDEQFF; CDR3 length: 15; V gene: TRBV11-3; J gene: TRBJ2-1; clone size: .; D gene: TRBD1
CDR3 DNA: TGTGCCAGCTCACCACCGACAGGGGGGGAAAGAGAGACCCAGTACTTC; CDR3 protein: CASSPPTGGERETQYF; CDR3 length: 16; V gene: TRBV18; J gene: TRBJ2-5; clone size: .; D gene: TRBD1
CDR3 DNA: TGTGCCTGGAGTACCTCGGGAGGCCGCTACACCTTC; CDR3 protein: CAWSTSGGRYTF; CDR3 length: 12; V gene: TRBV30; J gene: TRBJ1-2; clone size: once; D gene: .
CDR3 DNA: TGCAGTGCTAGTGGGATAGGGGTTCGGGTTGAGAATGAGCAGTTCTTC; CDR3 protein: CSASGIGVRVENEQFF; CDR3 length: 16; V gene: TRBV20-1; J gene: TRBJ2-1; clone size: .; D gene: .
CDR3 DNA: TGTGCCAGCAGCTTGGAACAGCTAGAGACCCAGTACTTC; CDR3 protein: CASSLEQLETQYF; CDR3 length: 13; V gene: TRBV5-6; J gene: TRBJ2-5; clone size: .; D gene: .
CDR3 DNA: TGTGCCTGGAGCTTACAGGGGTATCAGCCCCAGCATTTT; CDR3 protein: CAWSLQGYQPQHF; CDR3 length: 13; V gene: TRBV30; J gene: TRBJ1-5; clone size: .; D gene: TRBD1
CDR3 DNA: TGTGCCAGCAGCTTAGCCGGGAGCTCTGGAAACACCATATATTTT; CDR3 protein: CASSLAGSSGNTIYF; CDR3 length: 15; V gene: TRBV7-9; J gene: TRBJ1-3; clone size: .; D gene: .
CDR3 DNA: TGTGCCAGCAGTACAGGGGGATTTGGCTACACCTTC; CDR3 protein: CASSTGGFGYTF; CDR3 length: 12; V gene: TRBV2; J gene: TRBJ1-2; clone size: .; D gene: TRBD1
CDR3 DNA: TGTGCCAGCAGCCCTCGACAGGTTCGGAACACCGGGGAGCTGTTTTTT; CDR3 protein: CASSPRQVRNTGELFF; CDR3 length: 16; V gene: TRBV7-2; J gene: TRBJ2-2; clone size: .; D gene: .
CDR3 DNA: TGTGCCAGCAGTTACGGCCCCTTTCGGAGCGGGAGGGTAGGTGAGCAGTTCTTC; CDR3 protein: CASSYGPFRSGRVGEQFF; CDR3 length: 18; V gene: TRBV6-2/TRBV6-3; J gene: TRBJ2-1; clone size: .; D gene: TRBD2
CDR3 DNA: TGCGCCAGCAGACAGGGGGATGCTAATGAAAAACTGTTTTTT; CDR3 protein: CASRQGDANEKLFF; CDR3 length: 14; V gene: TRBV5-1; J gene: TRBJ1-4; clone size: few; D gene: TRBD1
CDR3 DNA: TGTGCCAGCAGCTTATTCGCCGGGACAGTCACCTACGAGCAGTACTTC; CDR3 protein: CASSLFAGTVTYEQYF; CDR3 length: 16; V gene: TRBV7-8; J gene: TRBJ2-7; clone size: .; D gene: TRBD1
CDR3 DNA: TGTGCCAGCAGTCCCCGCGTCGGGGGCATTCAGTACTTC; CDR3 protein: CASSPRVGGIQYF; CDR3 length: 13; V gene: TRBV27; J gene: TRBJ2-4; clone size: .; D gene: .
CDR3 DNA: TGTGCCAGCAGCTTACTGGGACAAAAATACAATGAGCAGTTCTTC; CDR3 protein: CASSLLGQKYNEQFF; CDR3 length: 15; V gene: TRBV7-9; J gene: TRBJ2-1; clone size: .; D gene: .
CDR3 DNA: TGTGCCAGCAGTGTAGGCAGGGTCGGCACTGAAGCTTTCTTT; CDR3 protein: CASSVGRVGTEAFF; CDR3 length: 14; V gene: TRBV2; J gene: TRBJ1-1; clone size: few; D gene: .
CDR3 DNA: TGCGCCAGCAGCCCTCGGGTGGAGAGGTTTCGTGGCTACACCTTC; CDR3 protein: CASSPRVERFRGYTF; CDR3 length: 15; V gene: TRBV5-1; J gene: TRBJ1-2; clone size: few; D gene: .
CDR3 DNA: TGCGCCAGCAGCTTAGCGGGGGGGCCGGTCACCGGGGAGCTGTTTTTT; CDR3 protein: CASSLAGGPVTGELFF; CDR3 length: 16; V gene: TRBV5-1; J gene: TRBJ2-2; clone size: few; D gene: TRBD2
CDR3 DNA: TGTGCCAGCAGCCCGGGACTGAGCTCCTACAATGAGCAGTTCTTC; CDR3 protein: CASSPGLSSYNEQFF; CDR3 length: 15; V gene: TRBV7-8; J gene: TRBJ2-1; clone size: .; D gene: .
CDR3 DNA: TGTGCCAGCAGCCAAGATAGGCAGGGCCCAGATACGCAGTATTTT; CDR3 protein: CASSQDRQGPDTQYF; CDR3 length: 15; V gene: TRBV4-2; J gene: TRBJ2-3; clone size: .; D gene: .
CDR3 DNA: TGTGCCAGCAGCGTAGGACAGGGGGGCTACGAGCAGTACTTC; CDR3 protein: CASSVGQGGYEQYF; CDR3 length: 14; V gene: TRBV9; J gene: TRBJ2-7; clone size: .; D gene: TRBD1
CDR3 DNA: TGCGCCAGCAGCCAGGAAACAGGCTATAGCAATCAGCCCCAGCATTTT; CDR3 protein: CASSQETGYSNQPQHF; CDR3 length: 16; V gene: TRBV4-1; J gene: TRBJ1-5; clone size: .; D gene: .
CDR3 DNA: TGTGCCAGCAGTGACTTCTTCCCTGCAACTAATGAAAAACTGTTTTTT; CDR3 protein: CASSDFFPATNEKLFF; CDR3 length: 16; V gene: TRBV6-1; J gene: TRBJ1-4; clone size: .; D gene: .
CDR3 DNA: TGTGCCAGCAGCTCCGGACAGGCCCCCTATGGCTACACCTTC; CDR3 protein: CASSSGQAPYGYTF; CDR3 length: 14; V gene: TRBV28; J gene: TRBJ1-2; clone size: few; D gene: TRBD1
CDR3 DNA: TGCGCCAGCAGAGTGGACAGGGTGCCTAATTCACCCCTCCACTTT; CDR3 protein: CASRVDRVPNSPLHF; CDR3 length: 15; V gene: TRBV5-1; J gene: TRBJ1-6; clone size: few; D gene: TRBD1